Presented here are 10 T cell receptor beta chains from one specimen sequenced in a study of T cell repertoires in cytomegalovirus infection. TCRdb used MiXCR to reprocess the reads, holding one entry per CDR3 protein. The data contain 450,000 to 550,000 distinct CDR3 sequences, more than 15% of them seen just once; the ten biggest clones take up roughly a quarter. The sequencing sample was made of CD8+ T cells from PBMCs. All receptors come from a human donor in good health (CMV status not recorded). Some clones in this sample may be carry-over from other donors' samples.

This clonotype was counted many times. This chain links TRBV27 with TRBJ2-1; possible D gene TRBD2, 6 bases. Germline lookup yields CDR1 MNHEY and CDR2 SMNVEV (reference sequence). V lost 3 bases, J lost 0 bases, and 6 bases lay in between. The CDR3 extends over 14 amino acids. CDR3 DNA sequence: TGTGCCAGCAGTTTTAGCGGCTCCTACAATGAGCAGTTCTTC. Encoded protein: CASSFSGSYNEQFF.

This clonotype has at least ten counts. V gene TRBV7-2 combines with J gene TRBJ2-6; possibly TRBD1 for D (6 bases). The CDR3 contains 17 residues. Germline values: CDR1 SGHTA, CDR2 FQGNSA. Trimming left V 8 bases short and J 0 bases short, with 17 bases between. The CDR3 sequence is CASRGERGTSGANVLTF. CDR3 in DNA: TGTGCCAGCCGAGGGGAGAGGGGGACCTCTGGGGCCAACGTCCTGACTTTC.

This clonotype was seen at least ten times. The chain links TRBV4-1 to TRBJ1-1; D gene unclear. The CDR3 has 15 amino acids. Germline CDR1 is MGHRA and CDR2 is YSYEKL. Trimming removed 4 bases from V and 3 bases from J, with 15 bases in between. Here the CDR3 DNA reads TGCGCCAGCAGCCTCTTCACTACCCCAGACACTGAAGCTTTCTTT. The encoded protein is CASSLFTTPDTEAFF.

With regard to this clonotype: One end of the junction is discordant with germline, which a read error may explain. Here the CDR3 DNA reads TGTGCTAGTGGTTGGGATGGGGCAACCGGGGAAGCTTTATTT. Translation: CASGWDGATGEALF. The chain carries TRBV12-5 and TRBJ1-1; D is possibly TRBD1 (5 bases). Per germline, CDR1 LGHNT and CDR2 FRNRAP. This CDR3 is 14 amino acids long. Based on the CDR3 plus reference TRBV12-5 and TRBJ1-1, the full variable domain is DARVTQTPRHKVTEMGQEVTMRCQPILGHNTVFWYRQTMMQGLELLAYFRNRAPLDDSGMPKDRFSAEMPDATLATLKIQPSEPRDSAVYFCASGWDGATGEALFGQGTRLTVV.

The V gene is TRBV11-2, the J gene TRBJ2-7, with 9 bases that match TRBD1. The junction had 6 bases not matched to a gene; V was cut back by 5 bases and J by 4 bases. The CDR3 runs 14 residues. Germline CDR1 reads SGHAT; CDR2 reads FQNNGV. In nucleotides, the CDR3 is TGTGCCAGCAGCCTACAGGGGGCGAGGTACGAGCAGTACTTC. This gives the protein CASSLQGARYEQYF.

The chain links TRBV10-3 to TRBJ1-1; D uncertain. V was cut by 3 bases and J by 2 bases, with 4 bases left in between. CDR1 is ENHRY and CDR2 is SYGVKD in the germline V gene. The CDR3 is made up of 12 amino acids. The CDR3 DNA reads as TGTGCCATCAGTGAAGCTAACACTGAAGCTTTCTTT. Protein: CAISEANTEAFF.

This clonotype was found a few times. The chain links TRBV6-4 to TRBJ1-1; D unclear. V lost 3 bases and J lost 1, with 9 bases in between. Germline values: CDR1 MRHNA, CDR2 SNTAGT. The CDR3 has 14 amino acids. This chain's CDR3 is CASSEWRKNTEAFF. CDR3 DNA: TGTGCCAGCAGTGAATGGAGAAAGAACACTGAAGCTTTCTTT.

This clonotype showed up many times. The V gene is TRBV6-2 or TRBV6-3, the J gene TRBJ2-7; D is perhaps TRBD1 or TRBD2 (6 bases each). Germline CDR1 is MNHEY and CDR2 is SVGEGT. This CDR3 is built from 15 residues. Trimming removed 7 bases at V and 7 bases at J, with 23 bases between. In nucleotides, the CDR3 is TGTGCCAGCACCCCCACCCGAGGGGGGCCGCGGGAGCAGTACTTC. The encoded protein is CASTPTRGGPREQYF.

This clonotype appeared a few times. A much larger clonotype is one base distant, so this may be a read error. The missing conserved phenylalanine or tryptophan at the end of this CDR3 makes a read error likely. The J gene is TRBJ2-5, the V gene TRBV10-3; 9 nucleotides match TRBD1. The CDR3 sequence is 13 residues long. Per the germline V gene, CDR1 is ENHRY and CDR2 is SYGVKD. V was clipped by 6 bases and J by 2 bases; unmatched bases: 1. Written as DNA, the CDR3 is TGTGCCATCAGCGGGACAGGGCAAGAGACCCAGTACTTA. It yields the protein CAISGTGQETQYL.

The table lists this clonotype with a count of one. The CDR3 loop is CASSLRGFGRGGHTF. The CDR3 coding sequence is TGTGCCAGCAGTTTAAGGGGGTTCGGCAGGGGAGGCCACACCTTC. The chain carries TRBV5-6 and TRBJ1-2, with D tentatively TRBD1 (6 bases). Germline CDR1 and CDR2: SGHDT and YYEEEE. The V end was cut by 5 bases, the J end by 12 bases, with 26 bases between. This CDR3 is 15 amino acids long.